This T cell receptor beta chain was captured in a study of beta chain features in type 1 diabetes. Of the isolated RNA, all was reverse transcribed, and so the sequenced material was expressed TCRB transcripts. The protocol was immunoSEQ multiplex PCR, while the TCRdb copy is restricted to in-frame clones and leaves out a portion. The sample shows approximately 340,000 clones, more than 13% of them seen only once. The CDR3 extends over 13 amino acids. Per the germline V gene, CDR1 is SQVTM and CDR2 is ANQGSEA. V lost 4 bases and J lost 0, with 10 bases in between. The clonotype originates from a woman under 30 in good health. The chain is built from TRBV29-1 and TRBJ2-7; a possible D gene is TRBD2 (6 bases). The sequenced sample was naive CD4+ T cells from blood. CDR3: CSVGGEASYEQYF. Written as DNA, the CDR3 is TGCAGCGTTGGAGGGGAGGCCTCCTACGAGCAGTACTTC.